This T cell receptor beta chain was captured by sequencing in a study of T cell responses to AZD1222 COVID-19 vaccine (dated by TCRdb to the early 2020s). Study-wide context: Because spike-specific TCR depth and breadth did not differ between the two schedules, AZD1222 recipients who got a second dose at roughly 4 weeks were pooled with those who got a second dose at roughly 12 weeks. TCR sequencing covered over 230 trial participants: 200 to 220 given two doses of AZD1222 and about 26 given two doses of MenACWY control vaccine. Trial participants were enrolled into age subgroups of 18-55, 56-69 and 70-plus years, which contained about 150, 28 and 57 TCR-sequenced participants, respectively.

General study outcomes and caveats: The 56-69-year group was small, and its depth increase did not reach significance, likely because of low power. The whole spike protein was spanned by vaccine-associated CD4 TCRs, and dominant responses were seen in regions 160-218 and 743-854. After two AZD1222 doses, spike-specific TCR breadth and depth were significantly higher than at day 0 and than in MenACWY recipients. Only six or seven AZD1222 recipients were SARS-CoV-2 seropositive at baseline, limiting conclusions about previously exposed vaccinees. Participants were mostly white British and included more females than males, and it was suggested by the authors that clonal diversity may have been underestimated. Reportedly, close to half of the unique spike-specific TCRs recognized epitopes lying outside the regions that are mutated in the B.1.351 and B.1.1.7 variants. Because no samples from the day 14 peak response were available, repertoires could be characterized only after the peak T cell response.

A note on this clone: It lacks a known antigen. The input lacks base qualities; no much larger clone sits a single base away.

The intended sense of this specimen's time point label: baseline before first vaccination. The vaccinee samples were drawn from two UK trials, COV001 and COV002, one of which was a single-blind randomized controlled phase 2/3 trial testing AZD1222 (ChAdOx1 nCoV-19) in healthy adults. Trial participant PBMC samples were collected at day 0 and day 28 after the second dose for TCRbeta chain sequencing. The CDR3 regions of human TCRbeta chains were subjected to immunosequencing. The original pipeline was this. TCRs in the repertoires were matched against a reference library of SARS-CoV-2-specific TCRs that had been generated with the MIRA antigen-specificity platform. Breadth meant the fraction of unique TCRs that were SARS-CoV-2-associated, whereas depth meant the fraction of total T cells that were SARS-CoV-2-associated. Using the MIRA data, every spike-specific TCR was mapped to the spike region that the TCR reacted to and assigned to either a CD4 or a CD8 class. Log10-transformed breadth and depth values were compared by one-way ANOVA with Sidak's multiple comparisons tests. TCRdb provides this immuneACCESS table in a form limited to in-frame rearrangements. Some clones are lacking; in checked studies, under half of them reflect an unresolved V gene, and why the rest are absent is not known. V and J calls and clone size come straight from that table; D and trimming were deduced from the DNA. The sample table holds 55,000 to 65,000 clones, of which over 70% were seen once. Under 15% of the sample is held by the ten biggest clonotypes.

V is shortened by 4 bases, J by 1 base, and the region joining them spans 5 bases. Inclusive of the bounding cysteine and phenylalanine, the CDR3 is 12 residues long. Only the CDR3 DNA is retained, 36 bases long and in frame from the first base. From the germline V gene, CDR1 is SGHRS and CDR2 is YFSETQ. The material was peripheral blood, obtained on day 0 of AZD1222 vaccination. The sequence derives from an adult in good health. This chain is built from TRBV5-1 and TRBJ1-2, with the D gene too uncertain to name. The sequenced DNA is TGCGCCAGCAGCGAGGGTAACTATGGCTACACCTTC. Its translation is CASSEGNYGYTF.